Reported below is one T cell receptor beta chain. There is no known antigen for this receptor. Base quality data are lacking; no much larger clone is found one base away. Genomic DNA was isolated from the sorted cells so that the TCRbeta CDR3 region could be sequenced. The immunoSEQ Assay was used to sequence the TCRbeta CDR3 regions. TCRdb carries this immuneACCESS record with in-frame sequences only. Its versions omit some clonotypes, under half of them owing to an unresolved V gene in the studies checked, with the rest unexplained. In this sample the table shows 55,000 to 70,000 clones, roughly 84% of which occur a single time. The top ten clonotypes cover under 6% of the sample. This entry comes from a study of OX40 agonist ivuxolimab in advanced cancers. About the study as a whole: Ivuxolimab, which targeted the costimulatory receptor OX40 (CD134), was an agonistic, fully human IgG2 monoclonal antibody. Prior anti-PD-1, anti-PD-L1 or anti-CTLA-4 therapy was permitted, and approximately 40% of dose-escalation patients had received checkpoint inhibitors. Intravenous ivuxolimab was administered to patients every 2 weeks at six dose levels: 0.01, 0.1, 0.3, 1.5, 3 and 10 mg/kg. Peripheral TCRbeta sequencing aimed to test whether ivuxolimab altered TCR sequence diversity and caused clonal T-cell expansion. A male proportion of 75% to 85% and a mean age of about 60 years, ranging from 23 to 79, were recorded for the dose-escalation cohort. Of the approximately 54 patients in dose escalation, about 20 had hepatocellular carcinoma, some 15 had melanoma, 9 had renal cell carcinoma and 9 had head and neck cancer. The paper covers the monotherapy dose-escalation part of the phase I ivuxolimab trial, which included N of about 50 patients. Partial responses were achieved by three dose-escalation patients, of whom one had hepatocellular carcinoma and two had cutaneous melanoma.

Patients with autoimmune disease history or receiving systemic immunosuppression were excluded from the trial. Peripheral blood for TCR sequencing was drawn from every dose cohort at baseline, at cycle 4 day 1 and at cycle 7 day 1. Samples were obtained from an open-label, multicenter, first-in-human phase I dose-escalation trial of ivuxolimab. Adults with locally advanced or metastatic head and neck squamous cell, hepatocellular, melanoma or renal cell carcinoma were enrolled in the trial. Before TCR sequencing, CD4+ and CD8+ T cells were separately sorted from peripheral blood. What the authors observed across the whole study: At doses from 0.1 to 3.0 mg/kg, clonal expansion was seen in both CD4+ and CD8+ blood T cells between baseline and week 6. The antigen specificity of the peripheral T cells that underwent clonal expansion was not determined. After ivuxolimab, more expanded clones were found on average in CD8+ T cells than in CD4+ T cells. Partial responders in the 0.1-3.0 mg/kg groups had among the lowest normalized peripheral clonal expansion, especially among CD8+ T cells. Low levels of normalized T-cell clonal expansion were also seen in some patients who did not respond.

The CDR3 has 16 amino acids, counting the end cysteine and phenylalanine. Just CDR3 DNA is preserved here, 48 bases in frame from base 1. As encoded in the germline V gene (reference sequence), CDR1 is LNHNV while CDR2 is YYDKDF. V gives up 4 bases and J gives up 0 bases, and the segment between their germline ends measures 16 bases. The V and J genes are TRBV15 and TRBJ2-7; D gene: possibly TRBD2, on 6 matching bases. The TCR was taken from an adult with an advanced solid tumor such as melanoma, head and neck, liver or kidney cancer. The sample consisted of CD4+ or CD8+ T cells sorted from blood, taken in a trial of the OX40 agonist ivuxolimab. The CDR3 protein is CATSKRGGTFSYEQYF. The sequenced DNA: TGTGCCACCAGCAAAAGGGGAGGTACATTCTCCTACGAGCAGTACTTC.